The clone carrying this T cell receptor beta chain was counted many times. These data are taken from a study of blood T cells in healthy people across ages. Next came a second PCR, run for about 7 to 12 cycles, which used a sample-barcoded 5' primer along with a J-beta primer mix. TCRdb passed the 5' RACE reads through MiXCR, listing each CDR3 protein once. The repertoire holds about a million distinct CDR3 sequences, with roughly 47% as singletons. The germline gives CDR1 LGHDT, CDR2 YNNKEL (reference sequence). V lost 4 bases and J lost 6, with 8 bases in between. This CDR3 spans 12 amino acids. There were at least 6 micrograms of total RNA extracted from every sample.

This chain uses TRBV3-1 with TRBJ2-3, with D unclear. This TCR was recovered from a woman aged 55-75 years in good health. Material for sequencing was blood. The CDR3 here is CASSPSRDTQYF. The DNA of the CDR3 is TGTGCCAGCAGCCCGAGTCGGGATACGCAGTATTTT.